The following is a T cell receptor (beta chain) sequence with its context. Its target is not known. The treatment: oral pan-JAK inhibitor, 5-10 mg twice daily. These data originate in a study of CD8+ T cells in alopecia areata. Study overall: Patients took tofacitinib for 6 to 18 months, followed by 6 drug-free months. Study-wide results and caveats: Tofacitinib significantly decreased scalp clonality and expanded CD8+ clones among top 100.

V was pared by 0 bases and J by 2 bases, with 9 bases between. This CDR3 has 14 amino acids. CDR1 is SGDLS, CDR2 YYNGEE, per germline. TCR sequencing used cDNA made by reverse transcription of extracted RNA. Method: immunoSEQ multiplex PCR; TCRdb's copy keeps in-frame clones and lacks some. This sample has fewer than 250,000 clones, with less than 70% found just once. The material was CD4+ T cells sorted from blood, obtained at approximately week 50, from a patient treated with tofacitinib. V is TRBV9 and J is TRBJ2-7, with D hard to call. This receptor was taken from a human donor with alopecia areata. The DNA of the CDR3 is TGTGCCAGCAGCGTAGCCAGTTCTACCTACGAGCAGTACTTC. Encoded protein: CASSVASSTYEQYF.